The 8 T cell receptor beta chains reported below all come from one sample, sequenced in a study of T cell repertoires in aging, cancer and after chemotherapy. A mixed TRB-A/B primer pool amplified rearranged TRB by multiplex touch-down PCR. Each CDR3 protein is one row after TCRdb ran MiXCR on the multiplex PCR reads. This table holds 6,000 to 6,500 distinct CDR3 sequences, about 32% found once. TCR beta rearrangements were amplified from peripheral blood genomic DNA. The sample taken for sequencing was blood. Source of these receptors: a human donor with a blood cancer.

V is TRBV6-6 and J is TRBJ1-2; 7 nucleotides agree with TRBD1. Germline loops: CDR1 MNHNY, CDR2 SVGAGI (reference sequence). CDR3 length: 13 residues. With V trimmed by 6 bases and J by 4 bases, 5 bases remained unmatched. CDR3 DNA sequence: TGTGCCAGCAGCCCAGACAGGGTCTATGGCTACACCTTC. Protein sequence: CASSPDRVYGYTF.

The chain uses TRBV6-5 and TRBJ2-7; 10 bases line up with TRBD2. With V trimmed by 5 bases and J by 3 bases, 7 bases remained unmatched. In germline, CDR1 is MNHEY, CDR2 SVGAGI. The CDR3 has 15 amino acids. Here the CDR3 DNA reads TGTGCCAGCAGTCGTCCACTAGCGGGGATCTACGAGCAGTACTTC. Its translation is CASSRPLAGIYEQYF.

This chain uses TRBV28 with TRBJ2-2; D possibly corresponds to TRBD2 (7 bases). Germline assignment: CDR1 MDHEN and CDR2 SYDVKM. CDR3 length equals 15 residues. V was trimmed by 10 bases and J by 3 bases, leaving 18 bases between them. CDR3 in DNA: TGTGCCACCTCTTGGGGGGGCAGCCACACCGGGGAGCTGTTTTTT. Translation gives CATSWGGSHTGELFF.

By its share, this clonotype is medium-sized. The chain links TRBV30 to TRBJ2-1; a weak D match, TRBD2 (7 bases). Trimming cost V 1 base and J 6 bases, with 22 bases left between them. CDR1 and CDR2 from the germline V gene are GTSNPN and SVGIG (reference sequence). The CDR3 spans 17 residues. CDR3 region: CAWSAYMGGARGNEQFF. CDR3 sequence (DNA): TGTGCCTGGAGTGCCTATATGGGGGGGGCTAGAGGCAATGAGCAGTTCTTC.

The chain combines TRBV6-5 with TRBJ2-2; D remains unclear. Between the trimmed V and J ends, which lost 6 bases and 9 bases, there was a span of 8 bases. The CDR3 spans 11 residues. Germline V gives CDR1 MNHEY, CDR2 SVGAGI. The CDR3 region is CASSPVRELFF. CDR3 sequence (DNA): TGTGCCAGCAGCCCGGTACGGGAGCTGTTTTTT.

This clonotype was seen a handful of times. This chain joins TRBV6-5 and TRBJ1-2, with 9 positions matching TRBD1. V gave up 0 bases and J gave up 2 bases; unmatched junction bases: 1. The germline V gene encodes CDR1 MNHEY and CDR2 SVGAGI. CDR3 size: 15 residues. The CDR3 DNA reads TGTGCCAGCAGTTACTCGACAGGGGGAAACTATGGCTACACCTTC. It translates to CASSYSTGGNYGYTF.

By frequency in the sample, this clonotype is medium-sized (0.01 to 0.1%). The chain recombines TRBV15 with TRBJ2-7; a possible D gene is TRBD2 (6 bases). Germline lookup yields CDR1 LNHNV and CDR2 YYDKDF (reference sequence). This CDR3 has 12 residues. Trimming shortened V by 5 bases and J by 6 bases, and 11 bases separated the two germline ends. The CDR3 region has the DNA TGTGCCACCAGCCCTCCGGGGGTCGAGCAGTACTTC. It encodes CATSPPGVEQYF. The full variable domain, in which reference TRBV15 and TRBJ2-7 provide the parts outside the CDR3, is DAMVIQNPRYQVTQFGKPVTLSCSQTLNHNVMYWYQQKSSQAPKLLFHYYDKDFNNEADTPDNFQSRRPNTSFCFLDIRSPGLGDTAMYLCATSPPGVEQYFGPGTRLTVT.

The chain links TRBV7-2 to TRBJ1-2; D gene unclear. The CDR3 runs to 14 residues. Germline V lookup: CDR1 SGHTA, CDR2 FQGNSA. Trimming cost V 5 bases and J 2 bases, with 12 bases left between them. The CDR3 DNA is TGTGCCAGCAGCCCGCAGGACGGAAACTATGGCTACACCTTC. This encodes CASSPQDGNYGYTF.